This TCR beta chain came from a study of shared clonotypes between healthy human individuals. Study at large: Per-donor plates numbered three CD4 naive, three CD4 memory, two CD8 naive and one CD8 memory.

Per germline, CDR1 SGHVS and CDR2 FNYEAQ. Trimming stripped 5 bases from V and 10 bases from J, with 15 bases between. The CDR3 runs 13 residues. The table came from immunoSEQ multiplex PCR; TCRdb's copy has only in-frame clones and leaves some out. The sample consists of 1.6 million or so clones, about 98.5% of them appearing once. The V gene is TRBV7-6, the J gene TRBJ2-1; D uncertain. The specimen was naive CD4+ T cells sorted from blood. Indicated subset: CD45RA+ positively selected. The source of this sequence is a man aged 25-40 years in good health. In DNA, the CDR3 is TGTGCCAGCAGCCCCGGGCCCTTCGGGGAGCAGTTCTTC. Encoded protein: CASSPGPFGEQFF.